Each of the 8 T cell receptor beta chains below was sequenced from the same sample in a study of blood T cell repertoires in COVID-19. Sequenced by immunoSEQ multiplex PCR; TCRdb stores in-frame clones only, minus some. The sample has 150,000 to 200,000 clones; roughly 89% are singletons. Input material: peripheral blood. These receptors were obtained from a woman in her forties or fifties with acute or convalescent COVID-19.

The CDR3 region is CATSGPPGGRELFF. The DNA of the CDR3 is TGTGCCACCAGCGGACCCCCCGGAGGGAGGGAGCTGTTTTTT. This rearrangement joins TRBV15 to TRBJ2-2; possible D gene TRBD2, 6 bases. The CDR3 spans 14 residues. Germline V gene lookup returns CDR1 LNHNV and CDR2 YYDKDF (reference sequence). The V end was cut by 5 bases, the J end by 9 bases, with 16 bases between.

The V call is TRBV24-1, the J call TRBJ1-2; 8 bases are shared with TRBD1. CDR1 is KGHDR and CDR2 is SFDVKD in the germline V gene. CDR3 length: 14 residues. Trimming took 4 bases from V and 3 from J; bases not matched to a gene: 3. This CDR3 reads CATSDPDRDYGYTF. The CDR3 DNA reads TGTGCCACCAGTGACCCGGACAGGGACTATGGCTACACCTTC.

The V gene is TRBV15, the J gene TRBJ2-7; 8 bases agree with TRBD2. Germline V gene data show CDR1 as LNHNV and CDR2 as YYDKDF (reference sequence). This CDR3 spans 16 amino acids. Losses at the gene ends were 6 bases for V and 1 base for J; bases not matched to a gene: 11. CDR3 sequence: CATRRAGAEPSYEQYF. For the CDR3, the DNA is TGTGCCACCAGGCGAGCGGGGGCGGAGCCTTCCTACGAGCAGTACTTC.

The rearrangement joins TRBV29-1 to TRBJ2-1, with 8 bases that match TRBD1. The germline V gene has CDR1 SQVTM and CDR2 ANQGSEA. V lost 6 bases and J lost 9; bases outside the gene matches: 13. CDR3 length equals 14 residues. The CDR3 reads CSVIPGQAQGEQFF. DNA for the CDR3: TGCAGCGTCATACCGGGACAGGCACAAGGTGAGCAGTTCTTC.

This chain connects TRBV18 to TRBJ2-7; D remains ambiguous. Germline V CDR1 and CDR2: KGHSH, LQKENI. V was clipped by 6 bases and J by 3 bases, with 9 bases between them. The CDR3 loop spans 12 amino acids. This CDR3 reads CASSYDNYEQYF. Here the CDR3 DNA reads TGTGCCAGCTCTTACGACAACTACGAGCAGTACTTC.

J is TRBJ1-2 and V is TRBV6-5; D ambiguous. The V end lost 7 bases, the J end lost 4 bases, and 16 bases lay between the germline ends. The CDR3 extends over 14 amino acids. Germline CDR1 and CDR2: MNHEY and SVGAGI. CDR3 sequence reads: CASTSGGKGYGYTF. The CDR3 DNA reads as TGTGCCAGCACCTCGGGAGGGAAGGGCTATGGCTACACCTTC.

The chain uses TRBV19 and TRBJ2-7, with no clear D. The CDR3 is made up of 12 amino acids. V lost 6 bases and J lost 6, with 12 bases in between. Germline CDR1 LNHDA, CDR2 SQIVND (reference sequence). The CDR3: CASSSRSLEQYF. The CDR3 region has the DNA TGTGCCAGTAGCTCAAGGAGCCTCGAGCAGTACTTC.

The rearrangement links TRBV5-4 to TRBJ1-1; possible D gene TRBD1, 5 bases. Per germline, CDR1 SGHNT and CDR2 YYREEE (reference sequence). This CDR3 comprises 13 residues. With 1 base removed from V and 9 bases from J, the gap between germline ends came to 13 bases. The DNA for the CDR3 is TGTGCCAGCAGCTTGTGGAGCCAGGACAAAGCTTTCTTT. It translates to CASSLWSQDKAFF.